This T cell receptor beta chain was sequenced during a study of cytomegalovirus exposure and HLA in healthy donors. The study, taken as a whole, reports: Researchers reported in a later analysis that a missense DCLRE1C variant was tied to TCR beta V- and J-gene trimming.

Researchers ran the PCR with 60 Vbeta and 13 Jbeta primers. The assay was immunoSEQ multiplex PCR, and TCRdb's table has in-frame clones only and misses some. The profile covers approximately 150,000 clones, with approximately 88% appearing a single time and around 0.5% taken by the ten largest. Regarding this clone: Its antigen is currently unknown.

Sequencing was carried out using PBMCs. This TCR derives from a woman aged 40-49 years in good health and CMV-seronegative.

CDR3 amino acids: CASRPTGMNTEAFF. The CDR3 DNA reads as TGTGCCAGCAGGCCAACAGGGATGAACACTGAAGCTTTCTTT. V gene TRBV11-3 combines with J gene TRBJ1-1; the D gene is possibly TRBD1 (6 bases). V dropped 6 bases and J dropped 0 bases, with 11 bases sitting between them. CDR1 is SGHNT, CDR2 YENEEA, per germline. The CDR3 runs to 14 residues.